A selection of T cell receptor beta chains follows, all from one sample in a study of blood T cell repertoires in COVID-19. Assay used: immunoSEQ multiplex PCR; TCRdb lists only in-frame clones, some missing. The sample holds about 100,000 clones; roughly 92% are singletons and the top ten take 2.1%. Source material: peripheral blood. These receptors all come from a middle-aged man with active COVID-19. The CDR3 runs from the conserved cysteine through the conserved F or W. The order of the fields is J gene, V gene, CDR3 protein.

>TRBJ2-1|TRBV5-4
CASSASGGNNEQFF
>TRBJ2-2|TRBV3-1/TRBV3-2
CASSQRSTGELFF
>TRBJ1-1|TRBV19
CASSINRNTEAFF
>TRBJ2-3|TRBV6-9
CASRYSGSQTDTQYF
>TRBJ2-5|TRBV4-1
CASSRVHSGQEQETQYF
>TRBJ2-3|TRBV5-4
CASSLGNPRGTDTQYF
>TRBJ2-3|TRBV12-5
CASAPMRGSVQYF
>TRBJ2-1|TRBV7-8
CASSLLSGSSRNEQFF
>TRBJ1-4|TRBV6-1
CASSDEEGGEKLFF
>TRBJ1-1|TRBV21-1
CASSKVTDRSNTEAFF
>TRBJ2-4|TRBV14
CASSPGGASAGGPKNIQYF